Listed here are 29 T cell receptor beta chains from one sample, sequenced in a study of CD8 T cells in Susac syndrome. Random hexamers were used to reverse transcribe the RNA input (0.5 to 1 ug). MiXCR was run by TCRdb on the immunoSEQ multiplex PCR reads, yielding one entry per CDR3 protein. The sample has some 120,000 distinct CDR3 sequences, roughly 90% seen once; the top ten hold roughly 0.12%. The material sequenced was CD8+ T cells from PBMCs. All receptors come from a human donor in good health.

The CDR3 sequence: CASSSDRGFTEQYF. The CDR3 nucleotides are TGCGCCAGCAGCTCAGACAGGGGATTTACGGAGCAGTACTTC. V gene TRBV5-1 combines with J gene TRBJ2-7, with 8 bases identical to TRBD1. Trimming at V came to 3 bases and at J to 7 bases, leaving 9 bases not matched to a gene. This CDR3 has 14 residues. Germline V lookup: CDR1 SGHRS, CDR2 YFSETQ.

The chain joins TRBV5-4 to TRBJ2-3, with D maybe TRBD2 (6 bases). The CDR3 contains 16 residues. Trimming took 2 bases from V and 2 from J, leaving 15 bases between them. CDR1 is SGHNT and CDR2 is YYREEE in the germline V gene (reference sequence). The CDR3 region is CASSFKREAVTDTQYF. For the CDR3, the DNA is TGTGCCAGCAGCTTTAAGAGGGAGGCTGTCACAGATACGCAGTATTTT. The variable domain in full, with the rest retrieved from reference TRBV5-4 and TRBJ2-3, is ETGVTQSPTHLIKTRGQQVTLRCSSQSGHNTVSWYQQALGQGPQFIFQYYREEENGRGNFPPRFSGLQFPNYSSELNVNALELDDSALYLCASSFKREAVTDTQYFGPGTRLTVL.

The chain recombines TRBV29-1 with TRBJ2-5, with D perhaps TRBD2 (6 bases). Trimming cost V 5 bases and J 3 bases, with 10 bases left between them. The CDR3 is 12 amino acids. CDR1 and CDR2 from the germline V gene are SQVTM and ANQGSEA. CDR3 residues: CSVIAAKETQYF. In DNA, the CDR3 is TGCAGCGTTATAGCGGCGAAAGAGACCCAGTACTTC.

This CDR3 reads CSAKTTLSAFF. The CDR3 DNA sequence: TGCAGTGCTAAAACGACACTTTCGGCTTTCTTT. V and J are TRBV20-1 and TRBJ1-1; no firm D call. This CDR3 spans 11 amino acids. V shed 4 bases and J shed 11 bases, with 14 bases lying between them. The germline V gene encodes CDR1 DFQATT and CDR2 SNEGSKA (reference sequence).

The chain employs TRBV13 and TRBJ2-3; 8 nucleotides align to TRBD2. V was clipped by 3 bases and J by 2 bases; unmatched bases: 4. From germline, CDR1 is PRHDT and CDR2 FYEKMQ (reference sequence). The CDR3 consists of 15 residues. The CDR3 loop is CASSFSGTFTDTQYF. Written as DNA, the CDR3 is TGTGCCAGCAGCTTTAGCGGGACCTTCACAGATACGCAGTATTTT.

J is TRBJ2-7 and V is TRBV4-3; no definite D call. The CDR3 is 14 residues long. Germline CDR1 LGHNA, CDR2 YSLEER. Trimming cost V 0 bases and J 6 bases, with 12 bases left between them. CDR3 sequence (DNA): TGCGCCAGCAGCCAAGATAGGAAAGCTGGCGAGCAGTACTTC. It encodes CASSQDRKAGEQYF.

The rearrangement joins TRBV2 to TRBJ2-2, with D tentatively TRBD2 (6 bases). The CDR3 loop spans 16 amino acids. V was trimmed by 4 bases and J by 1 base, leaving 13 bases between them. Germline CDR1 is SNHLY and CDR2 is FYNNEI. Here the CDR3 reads CASSVFLGGNTGELFF. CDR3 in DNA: TGTGCCAGCAGTGTCTTTTTGGGGGGGAACACCGGGGAGCTGTTTTTT.

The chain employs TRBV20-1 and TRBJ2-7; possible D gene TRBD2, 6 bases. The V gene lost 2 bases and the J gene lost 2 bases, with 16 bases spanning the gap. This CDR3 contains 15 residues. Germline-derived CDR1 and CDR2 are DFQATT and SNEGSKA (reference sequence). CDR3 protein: CSARYTSRSPYEQYF. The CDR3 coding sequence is TGCAGTGCTAGATATACTAGCAGGAGCCCCTACGAGCAGTACTTC.

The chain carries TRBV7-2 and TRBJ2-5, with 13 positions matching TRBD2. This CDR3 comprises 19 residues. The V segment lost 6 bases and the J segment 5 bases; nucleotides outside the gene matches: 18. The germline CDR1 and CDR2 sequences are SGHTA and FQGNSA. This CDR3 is CASSKWGLAGPGDLETQYF. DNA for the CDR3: TGTGCCAGCAGTAAATGGGGACTAGCGGGGCCGGGCGACTTGGAGACCCAGTACTTC.

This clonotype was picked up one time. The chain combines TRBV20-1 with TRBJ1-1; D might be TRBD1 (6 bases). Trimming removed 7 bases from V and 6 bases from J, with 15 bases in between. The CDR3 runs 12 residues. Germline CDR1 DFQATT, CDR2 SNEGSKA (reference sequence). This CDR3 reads CSVQGGGPEAFF. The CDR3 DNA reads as TGCAGTGTCCAAGGGGGGGGGCCTGAAGCTTTCTTT.

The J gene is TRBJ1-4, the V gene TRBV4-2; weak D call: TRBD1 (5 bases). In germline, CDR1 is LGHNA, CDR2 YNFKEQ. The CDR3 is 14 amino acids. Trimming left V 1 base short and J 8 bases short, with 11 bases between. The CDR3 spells CASSQGRVDEKLFF. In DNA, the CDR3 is TGTGCCAGCAGCCAAGGCAGGGTGGACGAAAAACTGTTTTTT.

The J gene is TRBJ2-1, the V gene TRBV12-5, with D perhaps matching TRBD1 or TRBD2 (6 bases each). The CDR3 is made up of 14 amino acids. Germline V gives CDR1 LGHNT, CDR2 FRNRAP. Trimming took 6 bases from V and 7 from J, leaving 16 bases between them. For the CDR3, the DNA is TGTGCTAGTGGCCCCCTTGGGGGGCTAAATGAGCAGTTCTTC. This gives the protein CASGPLGGLNEQFF.

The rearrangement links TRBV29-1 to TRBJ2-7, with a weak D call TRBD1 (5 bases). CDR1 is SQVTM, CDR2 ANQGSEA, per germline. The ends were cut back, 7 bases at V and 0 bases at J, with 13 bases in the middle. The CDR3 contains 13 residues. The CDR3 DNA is TGCAGCGCCGGAAAAGGGGCCTCCTACGAGCAGTACTTC. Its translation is CSAGKGASYEQYF.

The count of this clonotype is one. CDR3 region: CASSLAAGTGAEAFF. Here the CDR3 DNA reads TGTGCCAGCAGCTTAGCTGCCGGGACAGGGGCTGAAGCTTTCTTT. The chain has TRBV7-2 and TRBJ1-1, with 10 nucleotides matching TRBD1. V shed 0 bases and J 6 bases; nucleotides not matched to a gene: 4. Germline-derived CDR1 and CDR2 are SGHTA and FQGNSA. The CDR3 runs to 15 residues.

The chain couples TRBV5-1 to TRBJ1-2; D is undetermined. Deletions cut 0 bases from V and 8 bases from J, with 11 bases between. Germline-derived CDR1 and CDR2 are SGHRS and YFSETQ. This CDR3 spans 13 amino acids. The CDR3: CASSLEGADGYTF. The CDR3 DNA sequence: TGCGCCAGCAGCTTGGAGGGTGCGGACGGCTACACCTTC.

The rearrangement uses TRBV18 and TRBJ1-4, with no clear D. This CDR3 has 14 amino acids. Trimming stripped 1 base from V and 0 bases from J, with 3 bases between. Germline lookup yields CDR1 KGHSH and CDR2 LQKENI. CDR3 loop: CASSPQATNEKLFF. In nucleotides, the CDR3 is TGTGCCAGCTCACCACAGGCAACTAATGAAAAACTGTTTTTT. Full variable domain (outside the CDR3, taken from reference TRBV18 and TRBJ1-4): NAGVMQNPRHLVRRRGQEARLRCSPMKGHSHVYWYRQLPEEGLKFMVYLQKENIIDESGMPKERFSAEFPKEGPSILRIQQVVRGDSAAYFCASSPQATNEKLFFGSGTQLSVL.

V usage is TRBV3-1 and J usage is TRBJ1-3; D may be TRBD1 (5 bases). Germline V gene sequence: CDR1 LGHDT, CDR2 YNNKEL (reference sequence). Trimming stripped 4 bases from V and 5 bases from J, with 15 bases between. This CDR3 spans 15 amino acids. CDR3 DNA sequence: TGTGCCAGCAGCCCGTCCGGGACGGACAGAAACACCATATATTTT. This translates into CASSPSGTDRNTIYF.

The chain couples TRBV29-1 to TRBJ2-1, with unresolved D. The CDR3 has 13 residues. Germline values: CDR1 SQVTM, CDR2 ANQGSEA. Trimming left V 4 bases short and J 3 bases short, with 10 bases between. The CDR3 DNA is TGCAGCGTTGTAGGCAGAGTCTACAATGAGCAGTTCTTC. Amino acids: CSVVGRVYNEQFF.

For the CDR3, the DNA is TGTGCCAGTAGTACCACAGCGAACACTGAAGCTTTCTTT. Residues: CASSTTANTEAFF. The V gene is TRBV19, the J gene TRBJ1-1; D is uncertain. CDR3 length equals 13 residues. V shed 4 bases and J shed 1 base, with 7 bases lying between them. Germline assignment: CDR1 LNHDA and CDR2 SQIVND (reference sequence).

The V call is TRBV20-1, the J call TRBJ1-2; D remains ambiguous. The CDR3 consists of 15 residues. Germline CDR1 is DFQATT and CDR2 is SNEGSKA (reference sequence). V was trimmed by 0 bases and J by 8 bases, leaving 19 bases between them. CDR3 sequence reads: CSARDLLDLGSGYTF. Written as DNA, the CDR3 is TGCAGTGCTAGAGATCTGTTGGACCTCGGTTCGGGCTACACCTTC.

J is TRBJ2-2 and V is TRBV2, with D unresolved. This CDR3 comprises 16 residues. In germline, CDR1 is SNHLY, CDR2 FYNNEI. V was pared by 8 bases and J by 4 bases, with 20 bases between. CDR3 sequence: CASDRDGPVGTGELFF. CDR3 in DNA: TGTGCCAGCGACCGCGACGGACCCGTCGGCACCGGGGAGCTGTTTTTT.

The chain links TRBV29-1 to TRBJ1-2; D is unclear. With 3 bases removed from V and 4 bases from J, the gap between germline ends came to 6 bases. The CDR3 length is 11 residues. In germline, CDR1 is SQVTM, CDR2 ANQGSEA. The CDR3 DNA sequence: TGCAGCGTTGACACAGTCTATGGCTACACCTTC. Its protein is CSVDTVYGYTF.

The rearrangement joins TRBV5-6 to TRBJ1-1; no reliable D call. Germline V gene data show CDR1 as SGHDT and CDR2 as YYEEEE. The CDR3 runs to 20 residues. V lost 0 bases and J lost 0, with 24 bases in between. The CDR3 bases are TGTGCCAGCAGCTTGGTAGGTAGAGGGTCCCCCCCGGGCTTGAACACTGAAGCTTTCTTT. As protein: CASSLVGRGSPPGLNTEAFF.

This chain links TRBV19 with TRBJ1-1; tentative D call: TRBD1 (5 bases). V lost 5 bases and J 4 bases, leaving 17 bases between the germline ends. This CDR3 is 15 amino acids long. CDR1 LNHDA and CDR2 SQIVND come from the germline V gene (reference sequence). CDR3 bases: TGTGCCAGTAGTTATTCCCCAGGGAGGACCACTGAAGCTTTCTTT. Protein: CASSYSPGRTTEAFF.

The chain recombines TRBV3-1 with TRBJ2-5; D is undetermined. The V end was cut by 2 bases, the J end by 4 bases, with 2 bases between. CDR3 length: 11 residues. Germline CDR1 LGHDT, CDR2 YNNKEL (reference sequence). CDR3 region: CASSQRETQYF. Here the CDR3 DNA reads TGTGCCAGCAGCCAAAGAGAGACCCAGTACTTC.

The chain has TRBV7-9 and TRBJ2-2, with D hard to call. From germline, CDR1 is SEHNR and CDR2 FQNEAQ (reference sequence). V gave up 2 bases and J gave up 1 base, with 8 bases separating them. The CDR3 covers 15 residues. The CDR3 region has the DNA TGTGCCAGCAGCTTATTGCCTGGGAACACCGGGGAGCTGTTTTTT. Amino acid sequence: CASSLLPGNTGELFF. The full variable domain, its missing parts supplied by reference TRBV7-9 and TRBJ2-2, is DTGVSQNPRHKITKRGQNVTFRCDPISEHNRLYWYRQTLGQGPEFLTYFQNEAQLEKSRLLSDRFSAERPKGSFSTLEIQRTEQGDSAMYLCASSLLPGNTGELFFGEGSRLTVL.

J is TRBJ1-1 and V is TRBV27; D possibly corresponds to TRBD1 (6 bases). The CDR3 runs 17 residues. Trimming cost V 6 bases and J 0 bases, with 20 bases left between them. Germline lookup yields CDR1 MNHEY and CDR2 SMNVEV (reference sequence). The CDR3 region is CASRTSGHRILNTEAFF. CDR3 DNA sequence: TGTGCCAGCAGAACCTCGGGACACCGCATCCTGAACACTGAAGCTTTCTTT.

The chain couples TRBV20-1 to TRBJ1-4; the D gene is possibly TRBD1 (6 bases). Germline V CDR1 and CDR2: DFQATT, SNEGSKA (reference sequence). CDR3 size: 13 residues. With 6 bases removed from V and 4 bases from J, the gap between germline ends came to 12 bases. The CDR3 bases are TGCAGTGCCCGGACAGCCTATAATGAAAAACTGTTTTTT. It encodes CSARTAYNEKLFF.

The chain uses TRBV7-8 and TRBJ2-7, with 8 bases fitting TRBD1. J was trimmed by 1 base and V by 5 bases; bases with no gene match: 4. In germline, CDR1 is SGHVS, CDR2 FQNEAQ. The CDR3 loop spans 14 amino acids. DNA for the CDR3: TGTGCCAGCAGCGCCCGGGACAGGTCCTACGAGCAGTACTTC. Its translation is CASSARDRSYEQYF.